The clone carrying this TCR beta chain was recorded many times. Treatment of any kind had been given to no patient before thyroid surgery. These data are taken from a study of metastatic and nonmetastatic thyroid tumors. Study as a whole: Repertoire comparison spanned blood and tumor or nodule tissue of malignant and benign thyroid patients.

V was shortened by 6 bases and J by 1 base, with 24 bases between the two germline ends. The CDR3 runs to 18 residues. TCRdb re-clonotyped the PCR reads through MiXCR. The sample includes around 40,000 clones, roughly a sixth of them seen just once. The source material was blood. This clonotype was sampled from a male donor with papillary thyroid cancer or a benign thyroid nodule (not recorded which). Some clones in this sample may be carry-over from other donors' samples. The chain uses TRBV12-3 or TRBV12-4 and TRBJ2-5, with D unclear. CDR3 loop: CASSTIAAESGSQETQYF. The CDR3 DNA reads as TGTGCCAGCAGCACAATTGCAGCCGAATCGGGCTCCCAAGAGACCCAGTACTTC.